Listed below are T cell receptor beta chains from one sample, sequenced in a study of blood T cell repertoires in COVID-19. Repertoires were generated with immunoSEQ multiplex PCR, while TCRdb's copy carries only in-frame clones and drops some. There are 150,000 to 200,000 clones in the sample; about 88% occur only once, and approximately 9% lies in the top ten. Sequenced input: PBMCs or T cells enriched from blood (not recorded which). All receptors derive from a woman under 30 who had recovered from COVID-19. Both conserved end residues are part of each CDR3. The order of the fields is V gene, clone size, D gene, J gene, CDR3 DNA, CDR3 protein. A D gene is named only where the DNA matches it firmly. Clone sizes are given selectively: once, few, many, or a class where the clone is expanded.

TRBV27	NA	TRBD1	TRBJ2-7	TGTGCCAGCAGTATACAGGGGGCTCGCTACGAGCAGTACTTC	CASSIQGARYEQYF
TRBV3-1/TRBV3-2	NA	TRBD1	TRBJ2-5	TGTGCCAGCAGCGTAGGGTTACAGGGGGCGAGCGGAGAGACCCAGTACTTC	CASSVGLQGASGETQYF
TRBV7-8	NA	TRBD1	TRBJ1-1	TGTGCCAGCAGCTCATTACAGGGGGCCGTCACTGAAGCTTTCTTT	CASSSLQGAVTEAFF
TRBV30	NA	TRBD1	TRBJ1-2	TGTGCCTCCAGGGACAGAAATGGCTACACCTTC	CASRDRNGYTF
TRBV10-2	NA	TRBD2	TRBJ2-5	TGCGCCAGCAGTGGCGGGAGCGGGAGGAAAATGGAGACCCAGTACTTC	CASSGGSGRKMETQYF
TRBV5-1	NA	TRBD2	TRBJ2-3	TGCGCCAGCAGCTTGGCCGGTGGACTAGCGGGCAGGGCAGATACGCAGTATTTT	CASSLAGGLAGRADTQYF
TRBV24-1	once	TRBD1	TRBJ2-2	TGTGCCACCAGTGATCGACAGGGGGCGCTCACCGGGGAGCTGTTTTTT	CATSDRQGALTGELFF
TRBV28	NA	NA	TRBJ1-4	TGTGCCAGCAGCCGATGGGCCGGCTACAATGAAAAACTGTTTTTT	CASSRWAGYNEKLFF
TRBV24-1	NA	NA	TRBJ2-1	TGTGCCACCAGTGTCGGAGGGGTCGAGGGATTCGAGCAGTTCTTC	CATSVGGVEGFEQFF
TRBV10-1	NA	TRBD2	TRBJ2-1	TGCGCCAGCAGTGGTTCGGGACTAGCGGGGGCCGCCCCGAATGAGCAGTTCTTC	CASSGSGLAGAAPNEQFF
TRBV19	NA	TRBD2	TRBJ2-5	TGTGCCAGTAGTAACGCCGGGACTAACCAAGAGACCCAGTACTTC	CASSNAGTNQETQYF
TRBV5-1	NA	NA	TRBJ2-3	TGCGCCAGCAGCCCCGGAAGGGGGTCCTCAGATACGCAGTATTTT	CASSPGRGSSDTQYF
TRBV4-1	NA	TRBD1	TRBJ1-4	TGCGCCAGCAGCCTAATATGGGACAGGGCTAATGAAAAACTGTTTTTT	CASSLIWDRANEKLFF
TRBV5-1	few	NA	TRBJ2-2	TGCGCCAGCAGGGAGGGGCCCAACATTGCCGGGGAGCTGTTTTTT	CASREGPNIAGELFF
TRBV6-5	NA	TRBD2	TRBJ2-7	TGTGCCAGCAAGCCTAGCGGGAAAACCTACGAGCAGTACTTC	CASKPSGKTYEQYF
TRBV2	NA	NA	TRBJ2-1	TGTGCCAGCACCGCGGACTCGCCTAATGAGCAGTTCTTC	CASTADSPNEQFF
TRBV30	once	TRBD1	TRBJ1-5	TGTGCCTGGACTAAACAGGGGACGTTTTTTAGCAATCAGCCCCAGCATTTT	CAWTKQGTFFSNQPQHF
TRBV19	once	NA	TRBJ1-5	TGTGCCAGTAGTATAGATTCCTCTTCCGGCGGGCCCCAGCATTTT	CASSIDSSSGGPQHF
TRBV9	NA	NA	TRBJ2-3	TGTGCCAGCAGCCCCCAGGGCGGGATGACGCAGTATTTT	CASSPQGGMTQYF
TRBV25-1	NA	TRBD2	TRBJ2-7	TGTGCCAGCAGTCACCTGACCAGCGGGAGCGGAGAGCAGTACTTC	CASSHLTSGSGEQYF
TRBV4-3	few	NA	TRBJ1-1	TGCGCCAGCAGCCAATTAGAGAACACTGAAGCTTTCTTT	CASSQLENTEAFF
TRBV11-2	NA	TRBD1	TRBJ1-1	TGTGCCAGCGGCCAGAGACAGGGGGTGGTACCTGAAGCTTTCTTT	CASGQRQGVVPEAFF
TRBV6-5	NA	NA	TRBJ1-1	TGTGCCAGCAGTATCGAGAGGGACACTGAAGCTTTCTTT	CASSIERDTEAFF
TRBV28	NA	NA	TRBJ2-2	TGTGCCAGCACCTGGGGGGAGTTTGGCGGGGAGCTGTTTTTT	CASTWGEFGGELFF
TRBV7-2	NA	NA	TRBJ2-7	TGTGCCAGCAGCCTCCTCCCCGGGGTCAACGAGCAGTACTTC	CASSLLPGVNEQYF
TRBV28	few	TRBD2	TRBJ2-7	TGTGCCAGTGGGGAGCGGCGGGAGCTCTACGAGCAGTACTTC	CASGERRELYEQYF
TRBV9	NA	TRBD2	TRBJ2-1	TGTGCCAGCAGCGTAGGACTAGCGGGCTACAATGAGCAGTTCTTC	CASSVGLAGYNEQFF
TRBV6-2/TRBV6-3	NA	NA	TRBJ1-3	TGTGCCAGCAGTCGGACGGGAAACTCTGGAAACACCATATATTTT	CASSRTGNSGNTIYF
TRBV20-1	NA	NA	TRBJ2-3	TGCAGTGCTAGAGATCCCCGGACACCGTATTTT	CSARDPRTPYF
TRBV5-4	NA	NA	TRBJ2-5	TGTGCCAGCAGCAAGGACTCACGAGATCAAGAGACCCAGTACTTC	CASSKDSRDQETQYF
TRBV5-4	NA	NA	TRBJ1-1	TGTGCCAGCAGCCAGCAGGGGCTGAAAACTGAAGCTTTCTTT	CASSQQGLKTEAFF
TRBV7-9	NA	TRBD1	TRBJ2-1	TGTGCCAGCAGCTTGAGACCGGGACAGGGGGCTCACAATGAGCAGTTCTTC	CASSLRPGQGAHNEQFF
TRBV4-2	NA	NA	TRBJ1-3	TGTGCCAGCAGCCCCCTGAATCAGGGGGGAAACACCATATATTTT	CASSPLNQGGNTIYF